The text below deals with one T cell receptor (beta chain). Sequenced by immunoSEQ multiplex PCR; TCRdb stores in-frame clones only, minus some. The data show 100,000 to 150,000 clones, 80% to 90% seen once. The record originates from a study of blood T cell repertoires in COVID-19. Participant-given clinical history determined each cohort assignment. Germline V gene data show CDR1 as SEHNR and CDR2 as FQNEAQ (reference sequence). V lost 3 bases to trimming and J lost 4 bases, with 20 bases between them. The CDR3 runs to 17 residues. Sequencing was carried out using PBMCs or T cells enriched from blood (not recorded which). The clonotype originates from a man aged 40-49 years with acute COVID-19. This sequence joins TRBV7-9 and TRBJ2-3; the D gene is possibly TRBD2 (6 bases). The CDR3 nucleotides are TGTGCCAGCAGCTTCCAGGGAACGGGAGCGCGCGCAGATACGCAGTATTTT. It translates to CASSFQGTGARADTQYF.